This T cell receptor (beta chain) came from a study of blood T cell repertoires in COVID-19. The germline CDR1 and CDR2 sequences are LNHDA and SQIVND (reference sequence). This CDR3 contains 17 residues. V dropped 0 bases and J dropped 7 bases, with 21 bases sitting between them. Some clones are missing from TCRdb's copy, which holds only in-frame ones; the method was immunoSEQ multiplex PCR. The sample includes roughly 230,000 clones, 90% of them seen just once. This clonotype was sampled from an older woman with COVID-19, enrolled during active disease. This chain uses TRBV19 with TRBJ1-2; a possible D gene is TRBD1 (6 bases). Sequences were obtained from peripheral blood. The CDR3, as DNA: TGTGCCAGTAGTATAGATCGGAGCAGGGGAAGGTCCGGTGGCTACACCTTC. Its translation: CASSIDRSRGRSGGYTF.